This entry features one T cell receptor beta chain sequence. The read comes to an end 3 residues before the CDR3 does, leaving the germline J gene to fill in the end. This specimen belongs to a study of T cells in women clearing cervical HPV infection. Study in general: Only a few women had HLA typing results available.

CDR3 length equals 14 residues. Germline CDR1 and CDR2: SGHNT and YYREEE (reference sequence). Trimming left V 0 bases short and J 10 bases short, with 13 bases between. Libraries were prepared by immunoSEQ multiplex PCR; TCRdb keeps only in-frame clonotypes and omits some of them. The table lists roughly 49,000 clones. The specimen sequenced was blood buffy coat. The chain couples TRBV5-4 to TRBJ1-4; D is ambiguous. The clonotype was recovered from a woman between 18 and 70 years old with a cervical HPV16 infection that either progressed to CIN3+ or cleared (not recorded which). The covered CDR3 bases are TGTGCCAGCAGCTTGGTGGCAGAAAAAGGAAAA. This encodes CASSLVAEKGK. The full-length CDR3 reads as CASSLVAEKGKLFF.